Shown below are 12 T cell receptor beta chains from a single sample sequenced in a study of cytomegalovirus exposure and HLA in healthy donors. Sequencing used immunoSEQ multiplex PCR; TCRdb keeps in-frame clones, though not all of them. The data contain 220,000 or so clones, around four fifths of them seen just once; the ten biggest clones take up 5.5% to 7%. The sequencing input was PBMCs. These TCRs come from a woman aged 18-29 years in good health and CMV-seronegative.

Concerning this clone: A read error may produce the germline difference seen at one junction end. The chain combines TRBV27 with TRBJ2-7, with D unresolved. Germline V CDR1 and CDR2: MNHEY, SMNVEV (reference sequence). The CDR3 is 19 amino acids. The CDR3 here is CASSLSSHTGFLSSYEQYF. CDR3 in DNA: TGTGCCAGCAGTCTATCCTCCCACACCGGGTTCTTGAGCTCCTACGAGCAGTACTTC.

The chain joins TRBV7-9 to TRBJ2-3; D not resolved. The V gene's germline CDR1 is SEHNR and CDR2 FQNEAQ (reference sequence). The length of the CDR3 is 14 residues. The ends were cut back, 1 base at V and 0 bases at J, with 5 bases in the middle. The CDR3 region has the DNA TGTGCCAGCAGCTTAGGGGTCAGCACAGATACGCAGTATTTT. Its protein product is CASSLGVSTDTQYF.

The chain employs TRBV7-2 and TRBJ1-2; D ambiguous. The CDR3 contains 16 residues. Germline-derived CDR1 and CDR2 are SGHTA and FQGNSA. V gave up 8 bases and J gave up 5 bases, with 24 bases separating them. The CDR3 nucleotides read TGTGCCAGCCCCGTCCTCTTGGGTGGGTACTGGTATGGCTACACCTTC. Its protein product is CASPVLLGGYWYGYTF.

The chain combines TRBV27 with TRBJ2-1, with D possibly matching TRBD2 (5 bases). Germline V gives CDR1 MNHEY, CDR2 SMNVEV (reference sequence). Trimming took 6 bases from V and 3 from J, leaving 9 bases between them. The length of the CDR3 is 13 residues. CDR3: CASSPTSYNEQFF. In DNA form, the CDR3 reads TGTGCCAGCAGCCCAACTAGCTACAATGAGCAGTTCTTC.

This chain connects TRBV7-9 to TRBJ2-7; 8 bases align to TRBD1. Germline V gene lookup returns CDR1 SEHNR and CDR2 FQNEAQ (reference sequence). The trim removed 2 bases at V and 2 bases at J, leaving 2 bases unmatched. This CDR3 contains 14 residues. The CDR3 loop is CASSLRDRPYEQYF. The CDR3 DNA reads TGTGCCAGCAGCTTAAGGGACAGGCCCTACGAGCAGTACTTC.

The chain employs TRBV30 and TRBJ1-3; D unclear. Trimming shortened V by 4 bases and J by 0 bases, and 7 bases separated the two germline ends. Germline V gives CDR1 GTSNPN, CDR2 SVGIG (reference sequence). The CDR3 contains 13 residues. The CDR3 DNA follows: TGTGCCTGGAAGCGGGTCTCTGGAAACACCATATATTTT. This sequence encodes CAWKRVSGNTIYF. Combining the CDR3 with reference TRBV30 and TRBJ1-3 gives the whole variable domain SQTIHQWPATLVQPVGSPLSLECTVEGTSNPNLYWYRQAAGRGLQLLFYSVGIGQISSEVPQNLSASRPQDRQFILSSKKLLLSDSGFYLCAWKRVSGNTIYFGEGSWLTVV.

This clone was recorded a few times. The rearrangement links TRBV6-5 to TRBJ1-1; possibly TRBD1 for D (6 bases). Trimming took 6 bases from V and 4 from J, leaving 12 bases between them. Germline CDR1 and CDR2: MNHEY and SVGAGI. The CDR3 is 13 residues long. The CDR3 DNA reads TGTGCCAGCAGAGCATCGACAGGCACTGAAGCTTTCTTT. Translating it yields CASRASTGTEAFF.

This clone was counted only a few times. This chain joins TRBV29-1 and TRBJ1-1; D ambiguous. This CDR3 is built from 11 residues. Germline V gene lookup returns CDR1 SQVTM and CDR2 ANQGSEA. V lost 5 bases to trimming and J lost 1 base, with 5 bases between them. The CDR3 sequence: CSVLRNTEAFF. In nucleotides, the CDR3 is TGCAGCGTTTTAAGGAACACTGAAGCTTTCTTT.

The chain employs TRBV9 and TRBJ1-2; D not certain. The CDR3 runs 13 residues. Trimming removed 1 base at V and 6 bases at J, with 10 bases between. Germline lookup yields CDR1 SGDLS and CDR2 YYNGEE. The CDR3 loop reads CASSVSSKDGYTF. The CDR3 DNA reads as TGTGCCAGCAGCGTATCCTCCAAGGATGGCTACACCTTC.

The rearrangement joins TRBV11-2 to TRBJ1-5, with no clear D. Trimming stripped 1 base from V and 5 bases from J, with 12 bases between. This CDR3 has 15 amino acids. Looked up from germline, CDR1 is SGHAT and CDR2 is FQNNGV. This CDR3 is CASSLGGGTHQPQHF. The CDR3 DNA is TGTGCCAGCAGCTTAGGAGGTGGCACCCATCAGCCCCAGCATTTT.

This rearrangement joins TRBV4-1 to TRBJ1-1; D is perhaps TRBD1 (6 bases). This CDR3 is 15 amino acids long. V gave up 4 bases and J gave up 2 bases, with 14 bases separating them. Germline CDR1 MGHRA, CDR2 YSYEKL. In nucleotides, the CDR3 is TGCGCCAGCAGCCTTCCCGGGACACTTAACACTGAAGCTTTCTTT. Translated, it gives CASSLPGTLNTEAFF.

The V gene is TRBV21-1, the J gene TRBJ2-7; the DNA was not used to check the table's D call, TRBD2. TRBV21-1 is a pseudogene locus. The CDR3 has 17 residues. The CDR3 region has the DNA TGTGCCAGCAGCCCTTCTATGGAGGGTACTTCCCCCTACGAGCAGTACTTC. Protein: CASSPSMEGTSPYEQYF.